These T cell receptor beta chains were read from a single sample in a study of blood T cell repertoires in COVID-19. Produced via immunoSEQ multiplex PCR; TCRdb's table is partial and in-frame only. The repertoire holds about 250,000 clones, with 86% as singletons. The sequenced sample consisted of PBMCs or T cells enriched from blood (not recorded which). The receptors here all came from a man aged 40-49 years who had recovered from COVID-19. Each CDR3 is given with its conserved first and last residue. Fields, in order: CDR3 protein, CDR3 DNA, J gene, V gene, clone size, D gene. The D gene is left open where the match is weak. Where a row states a size, it is once, few, many or the class of an expanded clone; other rows omit it.

cdr3_aa: CASSQMTGEDTQYF
cdr3_nt: TGTGCCAGCAGTCAAATGACAGGCGAGGATACGCAGTATTTT
j_call: TRBJ2-3
v_call: TRBV28
clone_size: -
d_call: -

cdr3_aa: CASSPPSVRGRGGYTF
cdr3_nt: TGTGCCAGCTCACCTCCGTCGGTCAGGGGGCGCGGTGGCTACACCTTC
j_call: TRBJ1-2
v_call: TRBV18
clone_size: -
d_call: TRBD1

cdr3_aa: CASNIISPLHF
cdr3_nt: TGTGCCAGCAATATTATCTCACCCCTCCACTTT
j_call: TRBJ1-6
v_call: TRBV2
clone_size: -
d_call: -

cdr3_aa: CASAPGNYGYTF
cdr3_nt: TGTGCCAGTGCACCGGGTAACTATGGCTACACCTTC
j_call: TRBJ1-2
v_call: TRBV18
clone_size: few
d_call: -

cdr3_aa: CASSYSAGRTYNEQFF
cdr3_nt: TGTGCCAGCAGTTACTCTGCGGGAAGGACCTACAATGAGCAGTTCTTC
j_call: TRBJ2-1
v_call: TRBV6-5
clone_size: -
d_call: -

cdr3_aa: CASSSDRGTDTQYF
cdr3_nt: TGTGCCAGCAGTTCGGACAGGGGCACAGATACGCAGTATTTT
j_call: TRBJ2-3
v_call: TRBV27
clone_size: -
d_call: TRBD1

cdr3_aa: CASSLTGGAYEQYF
cdr3_nt: TGCGCCAGCAGCCTGACAGGGGGGGCCTACGAGCAGTACTTC
j_call: TRBJ2-7
v_call: TRBV5-1
clone_size: -
d_call: TRBD1

cdr3_aa: CASSLSGTANYGYTF
cdr3_nt: TGTGCCAGCAGCTTATCCGGGACAGCTAACTATGGCTACACCTTC
j_call: TRBJ1-2
v_call: TRBV5-6
clone_size: -
d_call: TRBD1

cdr3_aa: CASSLDSYNEQFF
cdr3_nt: TGTGCCAGCAGCTTGGACAGCTACAATGAGCAGTTCTTC
j_call: TRBJ2-1
v_call: TRBV5-4
clone_size: -
d_call: -

cdr3_aa: CASSFRQAATNEKLFF
cdr3_nt: TGTGCCAGCAGCTTCCGACAGGCTGCAACTAATGAAAAACTGTTTTTT
j_call: TRBJ1-4
v_call: TRBV7-2
clone_size: -
d_call: -

cdr3_aa: CASSPPGQRLVGELFF
cdr3_nt: TGTGCCAGCTCACCACCAGGACAGCGTTTGGTCGGGGAGCTGTTTTTT
j_call: TRBJ2-2
v_call: TRBV18
clone_size: few
d_call: -

cdr3_aa: CASSIADRSLYEQYF
cdr3_nt: TGTGCCAGTAGTATAGCCGACAGGTCCCTCTACGAGCAGTACTTC
j_call: TRBJ2-7
v_call: TRBV19
clone_size: -
d_call: -

cdr3_aa: CATSATGTEAFF
cdr3_nt: TGTGCCACCAGCGCCACGGGGACTGAAGCTTTCTTT
j_call: TRBJ1-1
v_call: TRBV15
clone_size: -
d_call: -

cdr3_aa: CASSLVSLAGGTGELFF
cdr3_nt: TGTGCCAGCAGCTTAGTTTCACTAGCGGGAGGGACCGGGGAGCTGTTTTTT
j_call: TRBJ2-2
v_call: TRBV11-2
clone_size: -
d_call: TRBD2

cdr3_aa: CASSQERTSGRVSYEQYF
cdr3_nt: TGTGCCAGCAGCCAAGAACGAACTAGCGGGAGGGTTTCCTACGAGCAGTACTTC
j_call: TRBJ2-7
v_call: TRBV3-1/TRBV3-2
clone_size: -
d_call: TRBD2